Shown below are 25 T cell receptor beta chains from a single sample sequenced in a study of vaccination effects on CD4 cells after COVID-19. Antigen-specific CD4+ T cells were expanded (with viral peptide pools) by the ViraFEST assay ahead of sequencing. Once cultured for roughly ten days, the cells underwent separation to obtain CD4+ T cells. Vaccine recipients, nucleocapsid antibody negative, had no prior SARS-CoV-2 infection. Libraries were prepared by immunoSEQ multiplex PCR; TCRdb keeps only in-frame clonotypes and omits some of them. The table has some 68,000 clones, roughly 72% seen once. These receptors' targets are unknown. Specimen: CD4+ T cells from PBMCs cultured with HCoV-OC43 spike peptides, collected before COVID-19 vaccination. As to subset: HCoV-OC43 spike overlapping peptide pool stimulation. Source of these receptors: a human donor who received a COVID-19 vaccine.

The rearrangement links TRBV19 to TRBJ2-1, with 12 bases matching TRBD2. The CDR3 runs to 15 residues. Germline CDR1 LNHDA, CDR2 SQIVND (reference sequence). Trimming cost V 5 bases and J 4 bases; bases outside gene matches: 3. The CDR3 bases are TGTGCCAGTAGTTTGACTAGCGGGGGATACAATGAGCAGTTCTTC. Its protein is CASSLTSGGYNEQFF.

V is TRBV20-1 and J is TRBJ1-4; D ambiguous. V was cut by 6 bases and J by 3 bases, with 5 bases left in between. Germline assignment: CDR1 DFQATT and CDR2 SNEGSKA (reference sequence). The CDR3 has 11 residues. The CDR3 is CSAQSNEKLFF. The CDR3 region has the DNA TGCAGTGCACAGTCTAATGAAAAACTGTTTTTT.

The genes are TRBV25-1 and TRBJ2-5; TRBD1 aligns across 11 bases. CDR1 MGHDK and CDR2 SYGVNS come from the germline V gene. Unmatched junction bases numbered 5, after V lost 6 bases and J lost 2 bases. The CDR3 runs 15 residues. The CDR3 spells CASSPGTGGQETQYF. The CDR3 DNA reads TGTGCCAGCAGCCCTGGGACAGGGGGGCAAGAGACCCAGTACTTC. Complete variable domain (other parts from reference TRBV25-1 and TRBJ2-5): EADIYQTPRYLVIGTGKKITLECSQTMGHDKMYWYQQDPGMELHLIHYSYGVNSTEKGDLSSESTVSRIRTEHFPLTLESARPSHTSQYLCASSPGTGGQETQYFGPGTRLLVL.

V gene TRBV5-1 combines with J gene TRBJ2-3; the D is unclear. Trimming shortened V by 1 base and J by 2 bases, and 8 bases separated the two germline ends. Germline CDR1 reads SGHRS; CDR2 reads YFSETQ. The CDR3 consists of 14 residues. CDR3 nucleotide sequence: TGCGCCAGCAGCTTGAATGCCGCCACAGATACGCAGTATTTT. Protein sequence: CASSLNAATDTQYF.

V is TRBV9 and J is TRBJ2-5, with TRBD2 matching over 7 bases. J lost 1 base, V lost 0 bases, and 3 bases had no gene match. The CDR3 loop spans 15 amino acids. Germline V gene lookup returns CDR1 SGDLS and CDR2 YYNGEE. This CDR3 is CASSVAGGLQETQYF. The CDR3 DNA reads TGTGCCAGCAGCGTAGCGGGGGGTCTCCAAGAGACCCAGTACTTC.

The V gene is TRBV28, the J gene TRBJ2-5, with D tentatively TRBD2 (5 bases). V lost 2 bases and J lost 1, with 8 bases in between. Germline V CDR1 and CDR2: MDHEN, SYDVKM. CDR3 length equals 14 residues. CDR3 region: CASSLEGSQETQYF. The CDR3, as DNA: TGTGCCAGCAGTTTAGAGGGCAGCCAAGAGACCCAGTACTTC.

The rearrangement joins TRBV5-6 to TRBJ2-5; 8 nucleotides line up with TRBD2. Germline-derived CDR1 and CDR2 are SGHDT and YYEEEE. The CDR3 extends over 14 amino acids. Losses at the gene ends were 5 bases for V and 5 bases for J; bases not matched to a gene: 8. The DNA for the CDR3 is TGTGCCAGCAGTGGCGGGGGGCCTGGGGAGACCCAGTACTTC. Protein product: CASSGGGPGETQYF.

V usage is TRBV27 and J usage is TRBJ2-7; D not certain. Germline loops: CDR1 MNHEY, CDR2 SMNVEV (reference sequence). Trimming cost V 5 bases and J 2 bases, with 10 bases left between them. CDR3 size: 13 residues. This chain's CDR3 is CASSRGPPYEQYV. CDR3 bases: TGTGCCAGCAGTCGCGGTCCTCCCTACGAGCAGTACGTC.

The CDR3 DNA reads TGCGCCAGCAGCCCCGGGACAGTCTCTGGAGGCGAGCAGTACGTC. Amino acid sequence: CASSPGTVSGGEQYV. The chain carries TRBV5-1 and TRBJ2-7; 7 bases agree with TRBD1. This CDR3 has 15 amino acids. Germline values: CDR1 SGHRS, CDR2 YFSETQ. The ends lost 4 bases at V and 6 bases at J; junction bases unmatched: 13.

CDR3: CASSEAPTYQPQHF. In DNA form, the CDR3 reads TGTGCCAGCAGTGAAGCGCCGACATATCAGCCCCAGCATTTT. The J gene is TRBJ1-5, the V gene TRBV2; D is undetermined. Deletions cut 0 bases from V and 5 bases from J, with 8 bases between. Looked up from germline, CDR1 is SNHLY and CDR2 is FYNNEI. This CDR3 comprises 14 residues.

The chain is built from TRBV27 and TRBJ1-1; 9 positions match TRBD1. Germline values: CDR1 MNHEY, CDR2 SMNVEV (reference sequence). CDR3 size: 13 residues. V lost 7 bases to trimming and J lost 5 bases; unmatched junction nucleotides: 5. In DNA, the CDR3 is TGTGCCAGCAAACAGGGGGCTGGAACTGAAGCTTTCTTT. This codes for CASKQGAGTEAFF.

The V call is TRBV14, the J call TRBJ2-2; 8 nucleotides agree with TRBD1. The CDR3 is made up of 15 amino acids. V was pared by 4 bases and J by 3 bases, with 4 bases of the junction left unmatched. Per the germline V gene, CDR1 is SGHDN and CDR2 is FVKESK. The CDR3 nucleotides are TGTGCCAGCAGCCCGGGACAGGTGTACACCGGGGAGCTGTTTTTT. Amino acid sequence: CASSPGQVYTGELFF.

In nucleotides, the CDR3 is TGTGCCAGCCGGAATAAAGAGACCCAGTACTTC. It yields the protein CASRNKETQYF. The rearrangement links TRBV18 to TRBJ2-5, with D unclear. The V end lost 8 bases, the J end lost 3 bases, and 7 bases lay between the germline ends. Germline CDR1 KGHSH, CDR2 LQKENI. This CDR3 has 11 residues. The full variable domain, its missing parts supplied by reference TRBV18 and TRBJ2-5, is NAGVMQNPRHLVRRRGQEARLRCSPMKGHSHVYWYRQLPEEGLKFMVYLQKENIIDESGMPKERFSAEFPKEGPSILRIQQVVRGDSAAYFCASRNKETQYFGPGTRLLVL.

Worth noting for this clone: The identical CDR3 is also encoded by other nucleotide sequences in the sample. This chain uses TRBV5-1 with TRBJ1-3; D gene unclear. V gave up 0 bases and J gave up 1 base, with 5 bases separating them. This CDR3 comprises 14 residues. Germline-derived CDR1 and CDR2 are SGHRS and YFSETQ. CDR3 loop: CASSLGGSGNTIYF. CDR3 DNA sequence: TGCGCCAGCAGCTTGGGGGGATCTGGAAACACCATATATTTT.

This sequence joins TRBV6-1 and TRBJ1-5; D is unclear. The V gene lost 3 bases and the J gene lost 0 bases, with 12 bases spanning the gap. There are 16 residues in the CDR3. CDR1 and CDR2 (germline): MNHNS, SASEGT. The CDR3 sequence is CASSDPVANSNQPQHF. CDR3 in DNA: TGTGCCAGCAGTGACCCTGTGGCGAATAGCAATCAGCCCCAGCATTTT.

This clone was detected only a few times. The chain carries TRBV15 and TRBJ1-5; D gene ambiguous. The CDR3 totals 16 residues. The germline V gene has CDR1 LNHNV and CDR2 YYDKDF (reference sequence). Between the trimmed V and J ends, which lost 0 bases and 0 bases, there was a span of 9 bases. The CDR3: CATSRDVRSSNQPQHF. For the CDR3, the DNA is TGTGCCACCAGCAGAGATGTTAGGAGTAGCAATCAGCCCCAGCATTTT.

In the case of this clone: No conserved phenylalanine or tryptophan is present at the end of the CDR3, so a read error is the likely explanation. It is unclear where the CDR3 begins or ends on the DNA, so no DNA is shown, and the CDR3 is as TCRdb lists it. The V call is TRBV4-3, the J call TRBJ2-7. CDR1 is LGHNA, CDR2 YSLEER, per germline. Inclusive of both ends, the CDR3 amounts to 12 amino acids. CDR3 amino acids: CASSQDRVREHR.

This rearrangement joins TRBV2 to TRBJ2-3; no clear D. The length of the CDR3 is 13 residues. Trimming took 4 bases from V and 2 from J, leaving 7 bases between them. The germline V gene has CDR1 SNHLY and CDR2 FYNNEI. CDR3 sequence reads: CASSGLHTDTQYF. CDR3 in DNA: TGTGCCAGCAGTGGATTGCACACAGATACGCAGTATTTT. The variable domain in full, with the rest retrieved from reference TRBV2 and TRBJ2-3, is EPEVTQTPSHQVTQMGQEVILRCVPISNHLYFYWYRQILGQKVEFLVSFYNNEISEKSEIFDDQFSVERPDGSNFTLKIRSTKLEDSAMYFCASSGLHTDTQYFGPGTRLTVL.

This chain connects TRBV2 to TRBJ1-5; 7 nucleotides line up with TRBD1. V was pared by 6 bases and J by 0 bases, with 2 bases of the junction left unmatched. Germline lookup yields CDR1 SNHLY and CDR2 FYNNEI. The CDR3 runs 14 residues. CDR3 in amino acids: CASREGASNQPQHF. The CDR3 coding sequence is TGTGCCAGCAGAGAGGGGGCTAGCAATCAGCCCCAGCATTTT.

The chain carries TRBV2 and TRBJ2-2; no clear D. Germline V gives CDR1 SNHLY, CDR2 FYNNEI. V lost 6 bases to trimming and J lost 4 bases, with 12 bases between them. The CDR3 is 14 amino acids. CDR3 protein: CASSYTDSTGELFF. The CDR3 coding sequence is TGTGCCAGCAGCTACACGGATTCCACCGGGGAGCTGTTTTTT.

This clone was observed a single time. The chain carries TRBV7-3 and TRBJ2-1; no clear D gene. There are 15 residues in the CDR3. V dropped 1 base and J dropped 0 bases, with 7 bases sitting between them. Germline V CDR1 and CDR2: SGHTA, FQGTGA. The CDR3 DNA follows: TGTGCCAGCAGCTTAATTTCTAGCTCCTACAATGAGCAGTTCTTC. Encoded protein: CASSLISSSYNEQFF.

The chain carries TRBV28 and TRBJ1-1; D is unresolved. There are 15 residues in the CDR3. CDR1 and CDR2 from the germline V gene are MDHEN and SYDVKM. V lost 1 base and J 6 bases, leaving 15 bases between the germline ends. The DNA for the CDR3 is TGTGCCAGCAGTTTATACGCAGGTGGAAGGTCTGAAGCTTTCTTT. This encodes CASSLYAGGRSEAFF.

This clone was seen just once. The chain links TRBV19 to TRBJ2-3, with 7 positions matching TRBD2. V dropped 3 bases and J dropped 2; count of bases not matched to a gene: 5. Germline assignment: CDR1 LNHDA and CDR2 SQIVND (reference sequence). The CDR3 contains 15 residues. CDR3 nucleotides: TGTGCCAGTAGTATTCTAGCGGACATCACAGATACGCAGTATTTT. It yields the protein CASSILADITDTQYF.

DNA of the CDR3: TGTGCCAGCAGCCCCGGGACAGGGAACAGCAATCAGCCCCAGCATTTT. It codes for CASSPGTGNSNQPQHF. The chain links TRBV6-6 to TRBJ1-5, with TRBD1 identical over 9 bases. The V gene's germline CDR1 is MNHNY and CDR2 SVGAGI (reference sequence). The CDR3 extends over 16 amino acids. Trimming at V came to 6 bases and at J to 1 base, leaving 7 bases not matched to a gene.

This clone came up once. The chain has TRBV18 and TRBJ1-3, with D maybe TRBD1 (5 bases). The CDR3 spans 16 residues. V gave up 3 bases and J gave up 0 bases, with 12 bases separating them. CDR1 is KGHSH, CDR2 LQKENI, per germline. The CDR3 spells CASSPGQGDSGNTIYF. CDR3 DNA: TGTGCCAGCTCACCGGGGCAAGGGGACTCTGGAAACACCATATATTTT.